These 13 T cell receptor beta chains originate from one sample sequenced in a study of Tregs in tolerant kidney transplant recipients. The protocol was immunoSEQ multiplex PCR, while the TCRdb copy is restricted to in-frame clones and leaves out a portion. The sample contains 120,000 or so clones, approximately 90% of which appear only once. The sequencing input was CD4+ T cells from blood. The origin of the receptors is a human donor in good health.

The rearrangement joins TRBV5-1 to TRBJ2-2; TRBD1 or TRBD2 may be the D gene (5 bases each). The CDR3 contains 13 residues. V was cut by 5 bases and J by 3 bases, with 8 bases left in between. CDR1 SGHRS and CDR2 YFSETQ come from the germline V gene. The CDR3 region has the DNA TGCGCCAGCAGTCGAGGGGACACCGGGGAGCTGTTTTTT. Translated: CASSRGDTGELFF.

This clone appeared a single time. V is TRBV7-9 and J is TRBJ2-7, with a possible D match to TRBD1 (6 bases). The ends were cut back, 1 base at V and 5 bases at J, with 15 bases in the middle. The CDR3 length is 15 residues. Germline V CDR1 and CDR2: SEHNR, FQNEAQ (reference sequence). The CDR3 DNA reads TGTGCCAGCAGCTTAGGGCCCCAGGGGCGAGACGAGCAGTACTTC. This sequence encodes CASSLGPQGRDEQYF.

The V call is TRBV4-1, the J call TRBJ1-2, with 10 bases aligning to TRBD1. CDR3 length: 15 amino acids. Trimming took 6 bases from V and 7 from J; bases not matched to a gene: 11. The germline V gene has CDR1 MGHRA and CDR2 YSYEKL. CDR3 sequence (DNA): TGCGCCAGCAGGGCTATATTGACAGGGGGCGGTGGCTACACCTTC. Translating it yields CASRAILTGGGGYTF.

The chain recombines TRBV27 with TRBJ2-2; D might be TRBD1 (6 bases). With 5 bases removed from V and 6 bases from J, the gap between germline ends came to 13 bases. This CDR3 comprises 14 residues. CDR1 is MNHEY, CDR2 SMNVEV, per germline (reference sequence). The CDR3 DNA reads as TGTGCCAGCAGTAAGGGACATTATCCCGGGGAGCTGTTTTTT. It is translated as CASSKGHYPGELFF.

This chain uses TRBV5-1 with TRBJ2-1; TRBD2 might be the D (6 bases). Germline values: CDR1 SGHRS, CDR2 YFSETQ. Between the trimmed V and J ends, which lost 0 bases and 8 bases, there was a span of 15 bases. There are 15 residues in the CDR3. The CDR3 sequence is CASSLGGGVNDEQFF. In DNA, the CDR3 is TGCGCCAGCAGCTTGGGCGGCGGGGTTAACGATGAGCAGTTCTTC.

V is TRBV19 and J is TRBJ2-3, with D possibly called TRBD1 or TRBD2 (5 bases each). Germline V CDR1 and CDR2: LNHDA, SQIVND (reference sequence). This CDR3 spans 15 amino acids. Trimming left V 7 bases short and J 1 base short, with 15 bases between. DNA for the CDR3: TGTGCCAGTAAACTGAGGCAGGGAGGCACAGATACGCAGTATTTT. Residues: CASKLRQGGTDTQYF.

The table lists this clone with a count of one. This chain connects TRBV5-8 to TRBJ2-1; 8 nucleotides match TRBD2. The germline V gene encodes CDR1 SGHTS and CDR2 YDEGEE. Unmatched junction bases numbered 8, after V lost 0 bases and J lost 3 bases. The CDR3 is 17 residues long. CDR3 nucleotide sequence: TGTGCCAGCAGCTTGGCCGGGAGGGCAGGGGACTACAATGAGCAGTTCTTC. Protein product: CASSLAGRAGDYNEQFF.

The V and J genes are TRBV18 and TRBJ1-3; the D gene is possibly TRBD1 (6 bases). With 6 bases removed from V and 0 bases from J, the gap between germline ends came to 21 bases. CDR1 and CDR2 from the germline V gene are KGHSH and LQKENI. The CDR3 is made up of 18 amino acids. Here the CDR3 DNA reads TGTGCCAGCTCCCCTACACCACCTGGACAGAACTCTGGAAACACCATATATTTT. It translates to CASSPTPPGQNSGNTIYF.

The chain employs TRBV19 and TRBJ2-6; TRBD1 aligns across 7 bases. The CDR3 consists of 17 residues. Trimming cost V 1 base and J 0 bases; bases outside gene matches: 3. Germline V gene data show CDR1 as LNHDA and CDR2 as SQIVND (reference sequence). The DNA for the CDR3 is TGTGCCAGTAGTATAGGGACAGGAGCCTCTGGGGCCAACGTCCTGACTTTC. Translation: CASSIGTGASGANVLTF.

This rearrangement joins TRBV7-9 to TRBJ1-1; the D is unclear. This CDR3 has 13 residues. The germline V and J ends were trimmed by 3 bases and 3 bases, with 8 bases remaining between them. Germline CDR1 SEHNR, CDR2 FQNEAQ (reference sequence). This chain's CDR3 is CASSFPTYTEAFF. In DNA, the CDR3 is TGTGCCAGCAGCTTTCCAACCTACACTGAAGCTTTCTTT.

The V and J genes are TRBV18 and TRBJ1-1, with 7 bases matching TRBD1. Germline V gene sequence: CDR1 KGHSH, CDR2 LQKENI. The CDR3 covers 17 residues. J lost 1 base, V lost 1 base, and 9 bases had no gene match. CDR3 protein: CASSPRETGSRNTEAFF. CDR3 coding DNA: TGTGCCAGCTCACCACGCGAGACAGGGTCGAGGAACACTGAAGCTTTCTTT.

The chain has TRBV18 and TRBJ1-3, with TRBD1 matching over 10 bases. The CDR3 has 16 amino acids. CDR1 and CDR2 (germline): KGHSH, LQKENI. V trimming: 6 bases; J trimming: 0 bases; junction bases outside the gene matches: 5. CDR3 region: CASSLGDRGSGNTIYF. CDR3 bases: TGTGCCAGCTCGCTCGGGGACAGGGGCTCTGGAAACACCATATATTTT. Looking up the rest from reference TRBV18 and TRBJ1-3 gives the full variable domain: NAGVMQNPRHLVRRRGQEARLRCSPMKGHSHVYWYRQLPEEGLKFMVYLQKENIIDESGMPKERFSAEFPKEGPSILRIQQVVRGDSAAYFCASSLGDRGSGNTIYFGEGSWLTVV.

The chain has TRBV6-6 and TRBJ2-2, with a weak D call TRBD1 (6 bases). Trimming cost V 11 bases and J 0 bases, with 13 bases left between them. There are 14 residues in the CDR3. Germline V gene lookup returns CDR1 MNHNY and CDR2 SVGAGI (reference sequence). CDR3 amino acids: CAAYDRSNTGELFF. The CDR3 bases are TGTGCCGCCTATGACAGGTCGAACACCGGGGAGCTGTTTTTT.